The 20 T cell receptor beta chains below were found in one sample sequenced in a study of shared clonotypes between healthy human individuals. Libraries were prepared by immunoSEQ multiplex PCR; TCRdb keeps only in-frame clonotypes and omits some of them. The table shows around 510,000 clones, with just over 75% occurring only once. Sequencing input: PBMCs. These TCRs come from a woman in her thirties or forties in good health. Some clones in this sample may be carry-over from other donors' samples.

This chain connects TRBV5-1 to TRBJ2-1; TRBD2 agrees at 8 bases. The J segment lost 3 bases and the V segment lost 3 bases, leaving 5 bases of the junction unmatched. The CDR3 extends over 15 amino acids. Germline values: CDR1 SGHRS, CDR2 YFSETQ. The CDR3 protein is CASSWDGTSYNEQFF. Written as DNA, the CDR3 is TGCGCCAGCAGCTGGGATGGGACTAGCTACAATGAGCAGTTCTTC.

The chain carries TRBV10-3 and TRBJ2-7; the match to TRBD1 covers 7 bases. The CDR3 totals 13 residues. The V gene end was trimmed by 2 bases and the J gene end by 4 bases; junction bases not matched to a gene: 2. Per the germline V gene, CDR1 is ENHRY and CDR2 is SYGVKD. Written as DNA, the CDR3 is TGTGCCATCAGTGAGGGCAGGGGGTACGAGCAGTACTTC. Encoded protein: CAISEGRGYEQYF.

The chain joins TRBV5-1 to TRBJ2-1; 9 nucleotides agree with TRBD2. The V and J ends lost 2 bases and 5 bases, in that order; junction bases with no gene match: 2. CDR3 length equals 14 residues. Germline values: CDR1 SGHRS, CDR2 YFSETQ. This chain's CDR3 is CASSFSGGNNEQFF. CDR3 coding DNA: TGCGCCAGCAGCTTTAGCGGGGGAAACAATGAGCAGTTCTTC. Drawing the rest from reference TRBV5-1 and TRBJ2-1, the complete variable domain is KAGVTQTPRYLIKTRGQQVTLSCSPISGHRSVSWYQQTPGQGLQFLFEYFSETQRNKGNFPGRFSGRQFSNSRSEMNVSTLELGDSALYLCASSFSGGNNEQFFGPGTRLTVL.

V usage is TRBV7-6 and J usage is TRBJ2-1; TRBD2 matches at 11 bases. The CDR3 consists of 16 residues. Germline V gene sequence: CDR1 SGHVS, CDR2 FNYEAQ. V trimming: 3 bases; J trimming: 10 bases; junction bases outside the gene matches: 11. CDR3 DNA: TGTGCCAGCAGCTTGTTGACTAGCGGGATGGTAGGGGAGCAGTTCTTC. It specifies CASSLLTSGMVGEQFF.

The chain employs TRBV23-1 and TRBJ1-1; D is ambiguous. TRBV23-1 is reported as an ORF; its role is uncertain. The CDR3 covers 18 residues. V was pared by 0 bases and J by 0 bases, with 17 bases between. CDR3 in amino acids: CASSQSGGHPAMNTEAFF. In nucleotides, the CDR3 is TGCGCCAGCAGTCAATCGGGCGGTCATCCAGCGATGAACACTGAAGCTTTCTTT.

The genes are TRBV28 and TRBJ1-1; TRBD1 might be the D (6 bases). CDR3 size: 12 residues. V dropped 1 base and J dropped 11 bases, with 11 bases sitting between them. Germline V gene sequence: CDR1 MDHEN, CDR2 SYDVKM. CDR3 nucleotides: TGTGCCAGCAGTTTATCAGGGACAACGGCTTTCTTT. It specifies CASSLSGTTAFF.

This clone was detected a few times. A much larger clone sits a single nucleotide away, making a read error possible. The V gene is TRBV5-1, the J gene TRBJ1-2; D may be TRBD1 (6 bases). The CDR3 contains 13 residues. V lost 2 bases, J lost 2 bases, and 7 bases lay in between. The germline V gene encodes CDR1 SGHRS and CDR2 YFSETQ. The CDR3 reads CASSFQGNYGYTF. The CDR3, as DNA: TGCGCCAGCAGCTTCCAGGGGAACTATGGCTACACCTTC.

The chain employs TRBV28 and TRBJ1-5; maybe TRBD1 (6 bases). From germline, CDR1 is MDHEN and CDR2 SYDVKM. Trimming shortened V by 1 base and J by 0 bases, and 22 bases separated the two germline ends. The CDR3 runs to 20 residues. The CDR3 reads CASSLSQGSRSGGSNQPQHF. The CDR3 nucleotides read TGTGCCAGCAGTTTATCCCAGGGGAGCCGCTCGGGCGGTAGCAATCAGCCCCAGCATTTT.

The chain joins TRBV28 to TRBJ1-3; 8 nucleotides agree with TRBD1. Looked up from germline, CDR1 is MDHEN and CDR2 is SYDVKM. The trim removed 6 bases at V and 2 bases at J, leaving 6 bases unmatched. CDR3 size: 15 residues. The CDR3 is CASSRTGLAGNTIYF. The CDR3 DNA follows: TGTGCCAGCAGCCGGACAGGGTTGGCTGGAAACACCATATATTTT.

CDR3 protein: CASSVGRGTKNIQYF. CDR3 DNA sequence: TGTGCCAGCAGCGTAGGAAGGGGTACCAAAAACATTCAGTACTTC. The chain employs TRBV9 and TRBJ2-4; D may be TRBD1 (5 bases). Germline values: CDR1 SGDLS, CDR2 YYNGEE. The CDR3 totals 15 residues. V was clipped by 0 bases and J by 2 bases, with 9 bases between them.

The chain carries TRBV28 and TRBJ2-7; 9 positions match TRBD1. The trim removed 5 bases at V and 7 bases at J, leaving 12 bases unmatched. The CDR3 runs 15 residues. Germline lookup yields CDR1 MDHEN and CDR2 SYDVKM. CDR3 amino acids: CASSGTGLIEGEQYF. The CDR3, as DNA: TGTGCCAGCAGTGGGACAGGGCTGATAGAGGGGGAGCAGTACTTC. Based on the CDR3 plus reference TRBV28 and TRBJ2-7, the full variable domain is DVKVTQSSRYLVKRTGEKVFLECVQDMDHENMFWYRQDPGLGLRLIYFSYDVKMKEKGDIPEGYSVSREKKERFSLILESASTNQTSMYLCASSGTGLIEGEQYFGPGTRLTVT.

This clone was detected once. The chain combines TRBV5-6 with TRBJ2-7; no clear D gene. CDR1 is SGHDT and CDR2 is YYEEEE in the germline V gene. There are 16 residues in the CDR3. The V gene lost 3 bases and the J gene lost 1 base, with 17 bases spanning the gap. The chain's CDR3 is CASSSSWVGFSYEQYF. DNA of the CDR3: TGTGCCAGCAGCTCGAGTTGGGTGGGGTTTTCCTACGAGCAGTACTTC.

In its sample, this clone was seen once. This chain connects TRBV6-6 to TRBJ1-1, with 9 bases fitting TRBD1. The CDR3 is 14 residues long. V gave up 8 bases and J gave up 5 bases; unmatched junction bases: 9. Germline CDR1 MNHNY, CDR2 SVGAGI (reference sequence). Here the CDR3 reads CASVAGTGYTEAFF. Written as DNA, the CDR3 is TGTGCCAGCGTCGCCGGGACAGGGTATACTGAAGCTTTCTTT.

Regarding this clone: A read error is the likely source, as a far larger clone sits one nucleotide away. V is TRBV7-6 and J is TRBJ1-4; 7 nucleotides line up with TRBD1. CDR3 size: 14 residues. Trimming took 2 bases from V and 7 from J; bases not matched to a gene: 4. Germline V gene lookup returns CDR1 SGHVS and CDR2 FNYEAQ. The CDR3 is CASSLRGPSEKLFF. CDR3 nucleotides: TGTGCCAGCAGCTTAAGGGGGCCTAGTGAAAAACTGTTTTTT.

The chain recombines TRBV7-2 with TRBJ1-5; 11 positions match TRBD1. Germline-derived CDR1 and CDR2 are SGHTA and FQGNSA. With 5 bases clipped from V and 5 bases from J, the junction kept 2 bases outside the gene matches. The CDR3 is 14 amino acids. CDR3 nucleotides: TGTGCCAGCAGCCTGGACAGGGGGCATCAGCCCCAGCATTTT. It yields the protein CASSLDRGHQPQHF.

The chain uses TRBV11-2 and TRBJ2-7, with D perhaps given as TRBD1 or TRBD2 (5 bases each). The CDR3 has 15 residues. The V end lost 4 bases, the J end lost 3 bases, and 16 bases lay between the germline ends. Germline CDR1 SGHAT, CDR2 FQNNGV. The CDR3 nucleotides are TGTGCCAGCAGCTCCACGCCGGGACGGAACTACGAGCAGTACTTC. This encodes CASSSTPGRNYEQYF.

The J gene is TRBJ2-3, the V gene TRBV5-1; the match to TRBD2 covers 11 bases. V dropped 6 bases and J dropped 4; count of bases not matched to a gene: 4. The CDR3 covers 14 residues. The germline gives CDR1 SGHRS, CDR2 YFSETQ. CDR3 sequence: CASKLAGAADTQYF. The CDR3, as DNA: TGCGCCAGCAAACTAGCGGGAGCTGCAGATACGCAGTATTTT.

V usage is TRBV5-1 and J usage is TRBJ1-1, with D possibly TRBD1 on 6 matching bases. This CDR3 is 14 amino acids long. Germline CDR1 and CDR2: SGHRS and YFSETQ. Between the trimmed V and J ends, which lost 0 bases and 1 base, there was a span of 7 bases. The chain's CDR3 is CASSLEGGNTEAFF. Written as DNA, the CDR3 is TGCGCCAGCAGCTTGGAAGGGGGGAACACTGAAGCTTTCTTT. Full variable domain (missing parts from reference TRBV5-1 and TRBJ1-1): KAGVTQTPRYLIKTRGQQVTLSCSPISGHRSVSWYQQTPGQGLQFLFEYFSETQRNKGNFPGRFSGRQFSNSRSEMNVSTLELGDSALYLCASSLEGGNTEAFFGQGTRLTVV.

V usage is TRBV6-1 and J usage is TRBJ2-3, with 9 bases that match TRBD1. V was pared by 0 bases and J by 2 bases, with 6 bases of the junction left unmatched. There are 17 residues in the CDR3. From germline, CDR1 is MNHNS and CDR2 SASEGT. CDR3 loop: CASSEAVTGGITDTQYF. The DNA of the CDR3 is TGTGCCAGCAGTGAAGCGGTAACAGGGGGCATCACAGATACGCAGTATTTT.

In the case of this clone: With a far larger clone one base away, a read error is the likely cause. J is TRBJ2-1 and V is TRBV6-1; 12 positions match TRBD2. The germline gives CDR1 MNHNS, CDR2 SASEGT. The CDR3 has 17 residues. CDR3 coding DNA: TGTGCCAGCAGTGACACCGGACTAGCGGGGCGGGGCAATGAGCGGTTCTTC. Encoded protein: CASSDTGLAGRGNERFF.